This TCR beta chain was sequenced in a study of CD8 T cells in ankylosing spondylitis. Overall study findings and caveats: A TCR beta motif of roughly eight highly homologous variants seemed to mark ankylosing spondylitis blood.

This clonotype was recorded a few times. What it binds is unknown. The V end lost 3 bases, the J end lost 2 bases, and 10 bases lay between the germline ends. CDR3 length equals 14 residues. Germline CDR1 is LGHNA and CDR2 is YSLEER. TCRdb re-called the 5' RACE reads with MiXCR, one entry per CDR3 protein. The table records 750,000 to 850,000 distinct CDR3 sequences, about an eighth of them present only once. The clonotype was recovered from a male donor with ankylosing spondylitis. Sequencing was carried out using blood, either unsorted or a sorted T cell fraction (not recorded which). The rearrangement links TRBV4-3 to TRBJ1-1, with D unresolved. The CDR3 DNA follows: TGCGCCAGCAGCCATACGCCGGGTAACACTGAAGCTTTCTTT. This sequence encodes CASSHTPGNTEAFF.